This T cell receptor beta chain was sequenced for a study of cytomegalovirus exposure and HLA in healthy donors. Notes on the study in general: Per a prior analysis, the majority of TCR beta V segments were productive roughly 87% or roughly 30% of the time. Most CMV-associated TCR beta chains appeared HLA-restricted in a later analysis. Later, an analysis found that common viral pathogens appeared to be linked with several of the most significant clusters.

The study sampled nominally healthy donors, though unrecorded immune exposures were likely. This clone was seen only a few times. Antigen specificity is unknown. Both 60 Vbeta primers and 13 Jbeta primers went into the PCR. Sequencing was performed with immunoSEQ multiplex PCR; in TCRdb, only in-frame clones are kept and a portion is missing. The table includes about 150,000 clones, more than 60% detected once. V lost 2 bases and J 3 bases, leaving 12 bases between the germline ends. This CDR3 spans 16 amino acids. The V gene's germline CDR1 is SGHNT and CDR2 YYREEE (reference sequence). Sequenced: PBMCs. The genes are TRBV5-4 and TRBJ2-6; weak D call: TRBD2 (7 bases). The clonotype originates from a woman aged 45-65 years in good health and CMV-seropositive. CDR3: CASSFEGGVGANVLTF. The DNA for the CDR3 is TGTGCCAGCAGCTTTGAGGGGGGGGTTGGGGCCAACGTCCTGACTTTC.